This T cell receptor beta chain originates from a study of T cells in Graves' hyperthyroidism and ophthalmopathy. Points from the study as a whole: Ophthalmopathy and stable hyperthyroidism were separated by a 13 V-J model. Blood also held most thyroid clonotypes expanded beyond 0.001.

When ophthalmopathy did not progress within 18 months, Graves' hyperthyroidism was considered stable. CDR3 size: 12 residues. V lost 5 bases and J lost 11; bases outside the gene matches: 6. Germline V gene lookup returns CDR1 SEHNR and CDR2 FQNEAQ (reference sequence). TCR beta CDR3 regions were amplified from RNA transcripts. Initially, a first-round RT-PCR of the TCR CDR3 employed the HTBI primer set. Each CDR3 protein is one row after TCRdb ran MiXCR on the multiplex PCR reads. The table records around 700,000 distinct CDR3 sequences, approximately 36% of them present only once. Comment on this clonotype: The target antigen is unknown.

The sequencing sample was made of blood. This TCR was sampled from a middle-aged woman with Graves' hyperthyroidism. The rearrangement uses TRBV7-9 and TRBJ1-2, with 9 bases aligning to TRBD1. In DNA form, the CDR3 reads TGTGCCAGCAGCGATTCCGGGACAGGGTACACCTTC. This encodes CASSDSGTGYTF.